What follows are 17 T cell receptor beta chains derived from one specimen sequenced in a study of cytomegalovirus exposure and HLA in healthy donors. Amplification used 60 Vbeta primers and 13 Jbeta primers. The table came from immunoSEQ multiplex PCR; TCRdb's copy has only in-frame clones and leaves some out. The data hold fewer than 200,000 clones, with roughly 86% observed a single time. The source material was PBMCs. Source of these receptors: a man aged 40-55 years in good health and CMV-seropositive.

The chain recombines TRBV7-9 with TRBJ2-2; D is ambiguous. Germline lookup yields CDR1 SEHNR and CDR2 FQNEAQ (reference sequence). CDR3 length: 16 residues. Between the trimmed V and J ends, which lost 2 bases and 6 bases, there was a span of 16 bases. CDR3 bases: TGTGCCAGCAGCTTAATTGGCTATTCAGAGGCCGGGGAGCTGTTTTTT. It encodes CASSLIGYSEAGELFF.

In this sample, this clone turned up once. The chain couples TRBV7-6 to TRBJ2-5; D possibly corresponds to TRBD1 (6 bases). Trimming cost V 4 bases and J 6 bases, with 24 bases left between them. The CDR3 consists of 17 residues. The germline CDR1 and CDR2 sequences are SGHVS and FNYEAQ. For the CDR3, the DNA is TGTGCCAGCAGCTCCCTAGGGGCAGGGGAAAAGGGGAAGACCCAGTACTTC. Its translation is CASSSLGAGEKGKTQYF.

J is TRBJ2-3 and V is TRBV2; 8 bases match TRBD2. CDR1 and CDR2 (germline): SNHLY, FYNNEI. V shed 6 bases and J 2 bases; nucleotides not matched to a gene: 10. The CDR3 is made up of 16 amino acids. CDR3 amino acids: CASSLMSGGNTDTQYF. CDR3 DNA: TGTGCCAGCAGCCTTATGAGCGGGGGTAACACAGATACGCAGTATTTT.

J is TRBJ1-1 and V is TRBV28; tentatively, D is TRBD1 (6 bases). Germline V gene sequence: CDR1 MDHEN, CDR2 SYDVKM. CDR3 size: 15 residues. V was clipped by 4 bases and J by 1 base, with 13 bases between them. CDR3 sequence (DNA): TGTGCCAGCAGTTCCCCCCAGGGGTCGAACACTGAAGCTTTCTTT. This codes for CASSSPQGSNTEAFF. The full variable domain, rest sourced from reference TRBV28 and TRBJ1-1, is DVKVTQSSRYLVKRTGEKVFLECVQDMDHENMFWYRQDPGLGLRLIYFSYDVKMKEKGDIPEGYSVSREKKERFSLILESASTNQTSMYLCASSSPQGSNTEAFFGQGTRLTVV.

The CDR3 DNA sequence: TGTGCCAGCAGTGGAGGGACTAGCGGGACACAAGAGACCCAGTACTTC. This sequence encodes CASSGGTSGTQETQYF. The rearrangement uses TRBV25-1 and TRBJ2-5, with 13 bases matching TRBD2. CDR3 size: 16 residues. Germline CDR1 is MGHDK and CDR2 is SYGVNS. The trim removed 4 bases at V and 2 bases at J, leaving 4 bases unmatched.

The chain links TRBV4-2 to TRBJ1-1; a weak D match, TRBD1 (6 bases). In germline, CDR1 is LGHNA, CDR2 YNFKEQ. The length of the CDR3 is 16 residues. Trimming stripped 5 bases from V and 1 base from J, with 17 bases between. CDR3 sequence (DNA): TGTGCCAGCAGCTTGGGGGGGGCGGACCCGAACACTGAAGCTTTCTTT. The encoded protein is CASSLGGADPNTEAFF.

The chain has TRBV27 and TRBJ2-1; tentative D call: TRBD2 (6 bases). V dropped 5 bases and J dropped 6 bases, with 20 bases sitting between them. The CDR3 has 16 amino acids. In germline, CDR1 is MNHEY, CDR2 SMNVEV (reference sequence). This CDR3 is CASSPPGRSSVNEQFF. The CDR3 DNA reads TGTGCCAGCAGTCCACCAGGGAGGTCGTCGGTCAATGAGCAGTTCTTC.

The chain recombines TRBV4-1 with TRBJ1-2; 7 bases align to TRBD1. The germline V gene has CDR1 MGHRA and CDR2 YSYEKL. V dropped 3 bases and J dropped 0; count of bases not matched to a gene: 4. This CDR3 is 15 amino acids long. CDR3 coding DNA: TGCGCCAGCAGCCAGGGGGACAGTTCTAACTATGGCTACACCTTC. Translated: CASSQGDSSNYGYTF.

The rearrangement links TRBV6-4 to TRBJ1-1, with 7 bases lining up with TRBD1. CDR1 is MRHNA and CDR2 is SNTAGT in the germline V gene. V lost 6 bases and J lost 3; bases outside the gene matches: 13. The CDR3 has 16 residues. The CDR3 reads CASSPMRGGWDTEAFF. The CDR3 bases are TGTGCCAGCAGCCCAATGAGAGGGGGCTGGGACACTGAAGCTTTCTTT.

V usage is TRBV7-2 and J usage is TRBJ2-1, with TRBD1 identical over 8 bases. Looked up from germline, CDR1 is SGHTA and CDR2 is FQGNSA. After removal of 5 bases from V and 6 bases from J, the junction contained 3 bases not matched to a gene. This CDR3 region has 13 residues. The CDR3 is CASSRTGGNEQFF. CDR3 DNA sequence: TGTGCCAGCAGCCGAACAGGGGGCAATGAGCAGTTCTTC. The variable domain in full, with the rest retrieved from reference TRBV7-2 and TRBJ2-1, is GAGVSQSPSNKVTEKGKDVELRCDPISGHTALYWYRQSLGQGLEFLIYFQGNSAPDKSGLPSDRFSAERTGGSVSTLTIQRTQQEDSAVYLCASSRTGGNEQFFGPGTRLTVL.

This chain joins TRBV4-3 and TRBJ2-1, with 11 bases matching TRBD2. Germline-derived CDR1 and CDR2 are LGHNA and YSLEER. V lost 0 bases to trimming and J lost 2 bases; unmatched junction nucleotides: 6. CDR3 size: 18 residues. CDR3 loop: CASSQDASGRWAYNEQFF. Written as DNA, the CDR3 is TGCGCCAGCAGCCAAGATGCTAGCGGGAGGTGGGCCTACAATGAGCAGTTCTTC.

The rearrangement uses TRBV6-9 and TRBJ2-5, with D unresolved. The CDR3 has 12 residues. Trimming removed 9 bases from V and 4 bases from J, with 12 bases in between. Germline CDR1 and CDR2: MNHGY and SVAAGI. The CDR3 here is CASSRIGETQYF. In nucleotides, the CDR3 is TGTGCCAGTTCTAGGATAGGAGAGACCCAGTACTTC.

This chain links TRBV29-1 with TRBJ1-1; TRBD1 aligns across 10 bases. The CDR3 spans 13 residues. Per germline, CDR1 SQVTM and CDR2 ANQGSEA. V dropped 6 bases and J dropped 0; count of bases not matched to a gene: 1. The DNA of the CDR3 is TGCAGCGTCGACAGGGGGCTGAACACTGAAGCTTTCTTT. It translates to CSVDRGLNTEAFF.

V is TRBV28 and J is TRBJ2-1, with D possibly matching TRBD2 (6 bases). Germline values: CDR1 MDHEN, CDR2 SYDVKM. The CDR3 contains 13 residues. V shed 3 bases and J shed 10 bases, with 13 bases lying between them. The CDR3 loop is CASSFPGRGEQFF. The CDR3 DNA is TGTGCCAGCAGTTTCCCCGGGCGGGGAGAGCAGTTCTTC.

The chain recombines TRBV4-2 with TRBJ1-4; D gene unclear. V lost 1 base, J lost 5 bases, and 14 bases lay in between. Germline V gene lookup returns CDR1 LGHNA and CDR2 YNFKEQ. This CDR3 is 16 amino acids long. CDR3: CASSQVWETQNEKLFF. The CDR3 bases are TGTGCCAGCAGCCAAGTCTGGGAGACCCAAAATGAAAAACTGTTTTTT.

This clone was detected a few times. Within the sample, other DNA sequences also encode this same CDR3. The chain has TRBV5-1 and TRBJ2-7; 11 nucleotides line up with TRBD1. CDR3 length: 16 residues. The V and J ends lost 0 bases and 2 bases, in that order; junction bases with no gene match: 4. Germline CDR1 is SGHRS and CDR2 is YFSETQ. The DNA of the CDR3 is TGCGCCAGCAGCTTGGCCCCGGGACAGGGGGCCTACGAGCAGTACTTC. Its protein product is CASSLAPGQGAYEQYF.

The chain carries TRBV5-4 and TRBJ1-2, with TRBD1 identical over 9 bases. This CDR3 spans 17 amino acids. Germline assignment: CDR1 SGHNT and CDR2 YYREEE (reference sequence). J gave up 1 base and V 4 bases, and 11 bases lay outside the gene matches. The DNA of the CDR3 is TGTGCCAGCAGCAAACAGGGGGCGCTACTTGGTAACTATGGCTACACCTTC. Amino acids: CASSKQGALLGNYGYTF.